This T cell receptor beta chain was obtained from a study of blood T cell repertoires in COVID-19 (dated by TCRdb to the early 2020s). About the study as a whole: Samples from collaborators originated in the United States, Italy and Spain and spanned both the acute and convalescent phases of COVID-19. The material from the prospective study consisted of cDNA or gDNA derived from T cells, B-cell-depleted T cells, or PBMCs. The dataset comprised deeply sampled blood TCRbeta repertoires from subjects exposed to, actively infected with, or recovered from COVID-19. The repertoires were released in a freely available public database meant as a resource for research on the immune response to SARS-CoV-2. Samples were obtained from the ongoing ImmuneRACE study (first 160 participants) and from about 1,300 subjects provided by 6 global collaborators. A de-identified subject ID, COVID-19 status, age in years and sex were almost always included in the sample metadata. HLA class I and class II types, where available, came from metadata supplied by the sample provider rather than from assay-based typing. Study-level results and caveats: The quantity of clinical and demographic metadata differed by source and by participant and was supplied without curation.

In Seattle, one collaborating source enrolled patients while the infection was active and tracked those patients longitudinally over the course of disease. Collaborating institutions collected whole blood in K2EDTA tubes following their own protocols. For TCRbeta analysis, collaborator samples were shipped as frozen whole blood, as isolated PBMCs, or as DNA extracted from either sample type. CDR1 and CDR2, per the germline V gene (reference sequence), are LNHDA and SQIVND. V is shortened by 3 bases, J by 6 bases, and the region joining them spans 12 bases. The CDR3 sequence holds 14 residues, the cysteine and phenylalanine included. Of all the DNA, just the CDR3 is kept, 42 bases in frame from base 1. TCRbeta CDR3 regions were amplified from genomic DNA using the immunoSEQ Assay, a bias-controlled multiplex PCR. In the paper's pipeline: The number of nucleated cells in each sample was estimated from the amplification of reference gene primers within the assay. Sequence reads were collapsed and filtered to measure the absolute abundance of every unique TCRbeta CDR3 rearrangement. For each sample, productive Simpson clonality was calculated as the square root of Simpson's diversity index across productive rearrangements. What TCRdb holds here is the immuneACCESS table cut down to in-frame rearrangements. Part of the clones is not present; checked against another copy, under half of the missing clones reflect an unresolved V gene, and the others are unexplained. D and trimming were read from the DNA, whereas the V and J calls and clone size are those reported in that table. The sample yields 130,000 or so clones; about 87% were counted once. The top ten hold under 3% of the sample.

Only one count was recorded for this clone. The antigen it recognizes is unknown. Base qualities are not recorded, but no much larger clone differs from it by a single base. The sample consisted of peripheral blood. The V gene is TRBV19 and the J gene is TRBJ1-5; the D gene is unclear. This sequence was found in a human donor with COVID-19, enrolled during active disease. The donor label of this sample is uncertain. The CDR3 is CASSMPGMGQPQHF. The bases read TGTGCCAGTAGTATGCCGGGGATGGGTCAGCCCCAGCATTTT.